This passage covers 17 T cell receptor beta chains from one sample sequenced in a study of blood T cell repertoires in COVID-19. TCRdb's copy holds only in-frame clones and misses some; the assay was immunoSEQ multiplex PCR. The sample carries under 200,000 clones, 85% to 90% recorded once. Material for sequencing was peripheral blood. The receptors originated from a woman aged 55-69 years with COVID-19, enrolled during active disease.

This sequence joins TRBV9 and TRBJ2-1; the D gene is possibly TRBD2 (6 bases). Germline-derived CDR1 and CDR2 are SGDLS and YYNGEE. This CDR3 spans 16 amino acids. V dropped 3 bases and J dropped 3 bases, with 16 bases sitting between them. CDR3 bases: TGTGCCAGCAGCGCCGTCGATGGGACTTACTACAATGAGCAGTTCTTC. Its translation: CASSAVDGTYYNEQFF.

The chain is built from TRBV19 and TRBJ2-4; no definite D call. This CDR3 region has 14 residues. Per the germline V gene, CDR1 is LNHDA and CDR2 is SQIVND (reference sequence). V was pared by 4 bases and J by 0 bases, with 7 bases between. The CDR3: CASSTSLAKNIQYF. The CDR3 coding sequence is TGTGCCAGTAGTACCTCTCTAGCCAAAAACATTCAGTACTTC.

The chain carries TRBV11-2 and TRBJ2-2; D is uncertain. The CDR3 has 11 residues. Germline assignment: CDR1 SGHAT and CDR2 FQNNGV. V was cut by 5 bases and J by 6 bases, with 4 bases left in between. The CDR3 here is CASSRPGELFF. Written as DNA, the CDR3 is TGTGCCAGCAGCCGTCCCGGGGAGCTGTTTTTT. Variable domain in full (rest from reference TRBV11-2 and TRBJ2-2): EAGVAQSPRYKIIEKRQSVAFWCNPISGHATLYWYQQILGQGPKLLIQFQNNGVVDDSQLPKDRFSAERLKGVDSTLKIQPAKLEDSAVYLCASSRPGELFFGEGSRLTVL.

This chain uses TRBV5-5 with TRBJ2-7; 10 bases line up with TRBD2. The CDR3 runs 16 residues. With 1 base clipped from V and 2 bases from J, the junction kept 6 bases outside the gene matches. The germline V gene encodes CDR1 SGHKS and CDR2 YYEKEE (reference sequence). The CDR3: CASSLPPSGRAYEQYF. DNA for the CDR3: TGTGCCAGCAGCTTGCCCCCCAGCGGGAGGGCCTACGAGCAGTACTTC. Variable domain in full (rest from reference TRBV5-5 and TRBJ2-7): DAGVTQSPTHLIKTRGQQVTLRCSPISGHKSVSWYQQVLGQGPQFIFQYYEKEERGRGNFPDRFSARQFPNYSSELNVNALLLGDSALYLCASSLPPSGRAYEQYFGPGTRLTVT.

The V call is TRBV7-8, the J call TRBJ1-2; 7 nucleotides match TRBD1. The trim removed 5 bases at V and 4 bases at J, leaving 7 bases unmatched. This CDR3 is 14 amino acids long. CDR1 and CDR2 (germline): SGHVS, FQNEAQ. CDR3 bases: TGTGCCAGCAGCCTCCGACAGGGCAGCTATGGCTACACCTTC. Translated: CASSLRQGSYGYTF.

The CDR3 spells CASSFASGRYNEQFF. The CDR3 DNA follows: TGCGCCAGCAGCTTTGCTAGCGGGAGGTACAATGAGCAGTTCTTC. V is TRBV5-1 and J is TRBJ2-1; 11 bases are a match to TRBD2. The V gene end was trimmed by 2 bases and the J gene end by 4 bases; junction bases not matched to a gene: 2. This CDR3 is built from 15 residues. CDR1 is SGHRS, CDR2 YFSETQ, per germline.

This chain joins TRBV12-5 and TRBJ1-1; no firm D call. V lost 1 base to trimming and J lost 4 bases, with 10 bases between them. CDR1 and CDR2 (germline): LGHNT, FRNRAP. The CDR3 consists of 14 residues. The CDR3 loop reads CASGLGPVGTEAFF. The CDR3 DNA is TGTGCTAGTGGTTTGGGCCCGGTCGGCACTGAAGCTTTCTTT.

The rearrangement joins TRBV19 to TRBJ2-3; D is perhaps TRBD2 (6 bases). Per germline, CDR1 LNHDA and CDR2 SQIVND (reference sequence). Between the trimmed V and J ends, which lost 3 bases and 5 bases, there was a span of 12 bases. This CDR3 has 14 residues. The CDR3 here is CASSMGLAGDTQYF. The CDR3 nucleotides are TGTGCCAGTAGTATGGGACTGGCAGGAGATACGCAGTATTTT.

CDR3 sequence: CASRKGQGARAEAFF. For the CDR3, the DNA is TGTGCCAGCAGAAAGGGACAGGGGGCAAGGGCTGAAGCTTTCTTT. V is TRBV2 and J is TRBJ1-1; 12 positions agree with TRBD1. The CDR3 length is 15 residues. Germline lookup yields CDR1 SNHLY and CDR2 FYNNEI. After removal of 6 bases from V and 6 bases from J, the junction contained 8 bases not matched to a gene.

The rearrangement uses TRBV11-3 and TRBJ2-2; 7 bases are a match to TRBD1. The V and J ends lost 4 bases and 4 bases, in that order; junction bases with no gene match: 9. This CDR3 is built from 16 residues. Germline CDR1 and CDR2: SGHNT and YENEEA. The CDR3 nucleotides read TGTGCCAGCAGCTCAACAGGGGCCCTCGGCACCGGGGAGCTGTTTTTT. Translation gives CASSSTGALGTGELFF. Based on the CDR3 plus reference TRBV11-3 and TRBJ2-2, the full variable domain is EAGVVQSPRYKIIEKKQPVAFWCNPISGHNTLYWYLQNLGQGPELLIRYENEEAVDDSQLPKDRFSAERLKGVDSTLKIQPAELGDSAVYLCASSSTGALGTGELFFGEGSRLTVL.

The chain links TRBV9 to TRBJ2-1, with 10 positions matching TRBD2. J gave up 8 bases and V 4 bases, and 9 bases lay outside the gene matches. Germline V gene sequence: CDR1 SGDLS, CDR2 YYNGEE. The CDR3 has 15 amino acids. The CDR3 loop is CASSPGGLALDEQFF. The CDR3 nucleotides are TGTGCCAGCAGCCCCGGGGGACTAGCGTTGGATGAGCAGTTCTTC.

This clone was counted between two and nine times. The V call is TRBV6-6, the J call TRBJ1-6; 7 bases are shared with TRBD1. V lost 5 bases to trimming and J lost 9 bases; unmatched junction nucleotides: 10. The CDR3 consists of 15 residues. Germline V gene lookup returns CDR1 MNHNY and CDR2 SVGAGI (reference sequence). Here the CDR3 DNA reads TGTGCCAGCAGTCAAAACGGACAGGTCACTTCACCCCTCCACTTT. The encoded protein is CASSQNGQVTSPLHF.

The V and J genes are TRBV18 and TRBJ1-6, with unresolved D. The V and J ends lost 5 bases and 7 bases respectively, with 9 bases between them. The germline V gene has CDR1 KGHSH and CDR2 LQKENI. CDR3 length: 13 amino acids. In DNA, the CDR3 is TGTGCCAGCTCAGCCTACGGGAATTCACCCCTCCACTTT. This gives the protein CASSAYGNSPLHF.

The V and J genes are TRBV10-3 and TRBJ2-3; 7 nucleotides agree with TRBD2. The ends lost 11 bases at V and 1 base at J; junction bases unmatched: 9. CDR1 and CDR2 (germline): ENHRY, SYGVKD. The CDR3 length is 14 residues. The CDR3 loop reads CAVSRSGGTDTQYF. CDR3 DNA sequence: TGTGCCGTGTCTCGGAGCGGGGGCACAGATACGCAGTATTTT.

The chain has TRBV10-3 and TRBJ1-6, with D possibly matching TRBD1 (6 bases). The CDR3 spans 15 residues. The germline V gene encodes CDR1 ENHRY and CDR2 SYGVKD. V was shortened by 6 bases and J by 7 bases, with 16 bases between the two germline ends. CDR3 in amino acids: CAIREQGRTNSPLHF. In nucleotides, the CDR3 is TGTGCCATCAGAGAACAGGGTAGAACGAATTCACCCCTCCACTTT.

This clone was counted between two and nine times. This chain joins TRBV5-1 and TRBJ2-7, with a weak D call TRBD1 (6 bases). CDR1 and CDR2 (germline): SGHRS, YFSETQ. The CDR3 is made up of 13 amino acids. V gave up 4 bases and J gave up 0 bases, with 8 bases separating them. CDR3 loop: CASSHRDSYEQYF. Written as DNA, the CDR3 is TGCGCCAGCAGCCACAGGGACTCCTACGAGCAGTACTTC.

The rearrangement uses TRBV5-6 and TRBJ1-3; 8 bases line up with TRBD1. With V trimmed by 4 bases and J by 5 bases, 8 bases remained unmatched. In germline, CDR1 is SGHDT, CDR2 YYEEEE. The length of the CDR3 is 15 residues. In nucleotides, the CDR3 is TGTGCCAGCAGCCGAGCAGGGGGCTTTAGAAACACCATATATTTT. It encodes CASSRAGGFRNTIYF.